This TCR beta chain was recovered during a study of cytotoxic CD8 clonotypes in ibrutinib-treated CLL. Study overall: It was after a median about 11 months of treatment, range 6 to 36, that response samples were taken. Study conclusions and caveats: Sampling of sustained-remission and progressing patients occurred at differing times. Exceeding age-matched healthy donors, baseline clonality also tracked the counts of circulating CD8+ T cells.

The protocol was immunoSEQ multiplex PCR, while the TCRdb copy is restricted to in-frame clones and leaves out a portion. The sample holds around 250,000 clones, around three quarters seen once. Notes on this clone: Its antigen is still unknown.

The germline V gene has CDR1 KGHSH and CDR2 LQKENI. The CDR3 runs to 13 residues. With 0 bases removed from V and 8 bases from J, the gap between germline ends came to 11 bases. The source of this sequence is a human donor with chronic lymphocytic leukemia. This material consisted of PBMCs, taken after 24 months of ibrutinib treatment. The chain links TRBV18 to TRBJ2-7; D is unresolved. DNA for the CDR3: TGTGCCAGCTCACCACCGGCACTGGGGAAGCAGTACTTC. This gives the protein CASSPPALGKQYF.